This T cell receptor (beta chain) was captured by sequencing in a study of regulatory T cells in long-lasting Graves disease. Overall study findings and caveats: Limited sample numbers may have lowered accuracy.

Arm-PCR of CDR3 regions with iRepertoire HTBI primers generated TCR beta libraries. MiXCR was run by TCRdb on the multiplex PCR reads, yielding one entry per CDR3 protein. The sample shows more than 450,000 distinct CDR3 sequences, 15% to 20% of them seen only once. As for time point: newly diagnosed GD, antithyroid drugs for less than 3 months. PBMCs provided the RNA from which the TCR library was made. The authors diagnosed Graves' disease using American Thyroid Association guidelines. Collection of peripheral blood (roughly 9.3 milliliters) was done using EDTA tubes. This clonotype came up many times. Its antigen remains unidentified. A further study also used this sample, focusing on T cells in Graves' hyperthyroidism and ophthalmopathy.

The TCR sequence derives from a man aged 40-55 years with Graves disease. The sample here was peripheral blood mononuclear cells (PBMCs), taken at new diagnosis, from a patient treated with antithyroid drugs.

The CDR3 nucleotides read TGCGCCAGCAGCTTGGACAGGGCAGGGGACATTCAGTACTTC. This sequence encodes CASSLDRAGDIQYF. This chain connects TRBV5-1 to TRBJ2-4, with D perhaps TRBD1 (6 bases). This CDR3 region has 14 residues. With 0 bases removed from V and 8 bases from J, the gap between germline ends came to 12 bases. CDR1 is SGHRS, CDR2 YFSETQ, per germline.